The present T cell receptor (beta chain) was sequenced within a study of Graves' ophthalmopathy and Graves' hyperthyroidism. Study observations and caveats: Blood repertoires reportedly contained most expanded thyroid clonotypes above 0.001 frequency. Forecasting of ophthalmopathy progression by the model achieved almost 71% sensitivity and 72% to 75% specificity.

Many counts were recorded for this clonotype. Its target is not known. None of the included patients had other autoimmune diseases, uncontrolled infections, pregnancy or lactation, as these led to exclusion. Deletions cut 8 bases from V and 1 base from J, with 14 bases between. Germline V gives CDR1 MNHEY, CDR2 SVGAGI. This CDR3 spans 14 amino acids. Scientists amplified the TCR beta CDR3 regions from RNA transcripts. HTBI-primed RT-PCR formed the first round, and a multiplex PCR formed the second. TCRdb reprocessed the multiplex PCR reads with MiXCR, giving one entry per CDR3 protein. Of more than 300,000 distinct CDR3 sequences in the sample, 17% are singletons; the top ten hold 2.4%.

The chain links TRBV6-5 to TRBJ2-5; D uncertain. The clonotype originates from an adult woman with stable Graves' hyperthyroidism. Sequencing was carried out using peripheral blood. Here the CDR3 reads CASREIGRQETQYF. Here the CDR3 DNA reads TGTGCCAGCCGAGAGATAGGACGCCAAGAGACCCAGTACTTC.